The clone carrying this T cell receptor (beta chain) came up many times. Its antigen is not known. This sample was included in a study of T cell repertoires in cytomegalovirus infection. Study-wide results and limits: The ex vivo response showed dominance by HLA-C-restricted CMV-specific TCR beta clonotypes.

CDR1 is LNHDA, CDR2 SQIVND, per germline (reference sequence). The V segment lost 3 bases and the J segment 8 bases; nucleotides outside the gene matches: 6. The CDR3 consists of 14 residues. TCRdb fed the reads into MiXCR, producing one record per CDR3 protein. The data hold hundreds of thousands of distinct CDR3 sequences, with 15% to 20% observed a single time. This chain connects TRBV19 to TRBJ2-1; TRBD2 matches 8 bases. The TCR was taken from a human donor in good health (CMV status not recorded). Some clones in this sample may be carry-over from other donors' samples. Sequenced material: PBMCs. As DNA, the CDR3 is TGTGCCAGTAGTATCCAGCGGGGGCCCCATGAGCAGTTCTTC. Translated, it gives CASSIQRGPHEQFF.